This entry lists 17 T cell receptor beta chains sequenced from one sample in a study of tumor-infiltrating lymphocytes in oesophageal squamous cell carcinoma. TCRdb called the PCR reads again in MiXCR, with one record for every CDR3 protein. The sample yields approximately 20,000 distinct CDR3 sequences, 36% seen once. The sequenced sample consisted of esophageal tumor tissue. These receptors came from a male donor with esophageal squamous cell carcinoma.

The table lists this clonotype with many counts. The chain carries TRBV6-5 and TRBJ1-4; D is uncertain. The CDR3 is made up of 16 amino acids. The germline V gene encodes CDR1 MNHEY and CDR2 SVGAGI. The V end lost 2 bases, the J end lost 8 bases, and 18 bases lay between the germline ends. The CDR3 loop is CASSYGLYHQNEKLFF. CDR3 in DNA: TGTGCCAGCAGTTACGGGTTATATCACCAGAACGAAAAACTGTTTTTT.

There are a few counts of this clonotype. This sequence joins TRBV5-1 and TRBJ2-7, with 8 bases lining up with TRBD2. The CDR3 has 14 residues. V lost 7 bases to trimming and J lost 2 bases; unmatched junction nucleotides: 8. Germline V CDR1 and CDR2: SGHRS, YFSETQ. CDR3 residues: CASESAGVPYEQYF. The CDR3 DNA is TGCGCCAGCGAGTCAGCGGGAGTTCCCTACGAGCAGTACTTC.

This clonotype appeared many times. The V gene is TRBV5-1, the J gene TRBJ2-7; a weak D match, TRBD1 (6 bases). The V and J ends lost 0 bases and 0 bases respectively, with 7 bases between them. Germline lookup yields CDR1 SGHRS and CDR2 YFSETQ. This CDR3 has 14 amino acids. The CDR3: CASSLGTASYEQYF. CDR3 nucleotide sequence: TGCGCCAGCAGCTTGGGGACAGCCTCCTACGAGCAGTACTTC.

This clonotype was seen ten or more times. Relative to the germline gene, one junction end is altered; a read error may explain this. The CDR3 region has the DNA TGCGCCAGCACCCCTCGGGGGGCCTTGTTCACTGAAGCTTTCTTT. Its protein product is CASTPRGALFTEAFF. The rearrangement uses TRBV5-4 and TRBJ1-1; possibly TRBD1 for D (6 bases). The germline V gene encodes CDR1 SGHNT and CDR2 YYREEE (reference sequence). The CDR3 has 15 residues.

To note about this clonotype: A single base separates this from a much larger clone, so it may be a read error. The V gene is TRBV18, the J gene TRBJ2-1, with TRBD2 matching over 10 bases. The DNA end is more similar to TRBJ2-7, so the J call may be wrong. The CDR3 extends over 16 amino acids. CDR1 and CDR2 from the germline V gene are KGHSH and LQKENI. The CDR3 loop reads CASSPPGLASYNEQYF. The CDR3 DNA sequence: TGTGCCAGCTCACCCCCGGGACTAGCGTCTTACAATGAGCAGTACTTC.

Details on this clonotype: This may be a read error: a much more frequent sequence differs by one nucleotide. The chain combines TRBV5-1 with TRBJ1-4; D is uncertain. The CDR3 runs 14 residues. The ends were cut back, 0 bases at V and 16 bases at J, with 19 bases in the middle. Germline loops: CDR1 SGHRS, CDR2 YFSETQ. CDR3 sequence reads: CASSLGRRADTQFF. In nucleotides, the CDR3 is TGCGCCAGCAGCTTGGGAAGAAGGGCAGATACGCAGTTTTTT.

This rearrangement joins TRBV9 to TRBJ2-3; 11 bases line up with TRBD1. The J call may be faulty, since TRBJ1-1 better matches the DNA end. The CDR3 extends over 17 amino acids. In germline, CDR1 is SGDLS, CDR2 YYNGEE. This CDR3 is CASSGRDRGFVDTEAFF. DNA of the CDR3: TGTGCCAGCAGCGGCCGGGACAGGGGGTTTGTTGACACTGAAGCTTTCTTT.

Only a few counts were recorded for this clonotype. At one of its ends the junction is not consistent with the germline gene, which may arise from a read error. The gene calls are TRBV5-1 and TRBJ2-3, with TRBD2 matching 11 bases. Germline V gives CDR1 SGHRS, CDR2 YFSETQ. The length of the CDR3 is 12 residues. CDR3 sequence reads: CASSATSGTGYF. The CDR3 coding sequence is TGCGCCAGCAGCGCGACTAGCGGGACAGGGTACTTC.

The chain links TRBV12-3 or TRBV12-4 to TRBJ2-5; D may be TRBD2 (6 bases). The better agreement between TRBJ2-4 and the DNA end casts doubt on the J call. The CDR3 contains 15 residues. The CDR3 loop reads CASSLSSAGQNIQYF. CDR3 coding DNA: TGTGCCAGCAGTTTATCGTCAGCGGGCCAAAACATTCAGTACTTC.

This clonotype was detected ten times or more. This chain connects TRBV6-1 to TRBJ1-3; D is undetermined. The CDR3 extends over 17 amino acids. V lost 9 bases, J lost 2 bases, and 23 bases lay in between. Germline-derived CDR1 and CDR2 are MNHNS and SASEGT. DNA for the CDR3: TGTGCCAGTGGTTCGTCACGGCAGACGACTGCTGGAAACACCATATATTTT. Protein product: CASGSSRQTTAGNTIYF.

The rearrangement joins TRBV19 to TRBJ2-3, with 9 bases identical to TRBD1. V lost 0 bases to trimming and J lost 1 base; unmatched junction nucleotides: 5. The V gene's germline CDR1 is LNHDA and CDR2 SQIVND (reference sequence). This CDR3 spans 17 amino acids. CDR3 sequence reads: CASSIDPQGAGTDTQYF. The CDR3 DNA follows: TGTGCCAGTAGTATAGACCCACAGGGGGCGGGCACAGATACGCAGTATTTT.

The genes are TRBV24-1 and TRBJ2-5, with 9 nucleotides matching TRBD1. The J call is doubtful: the DNA matches TRBJ2-1 better. Germline V gene sequence: CDR1 KGHDR, CDR2 SFDVKD. This CDR3 contains 15 residues. The CDR3 loop is CATSDWDRASNEQFF. For the CDR3, the DNA is TGTGCCACCAGTGATTGGGACAGGGCCTCTAATGAGCAGTTCTTC.

This clonotype has at least ten counts. The V and J genes are TRBV5-1 and TRBJ1-1, with a tentative D call TRBD1 (6 bases). The length of the CDR3 is 16 residues. Looked up from germline, CDR1 is SGHRS and CDR2 is YFSETQ. The V gene lost 4 bases and the J gene lost 0 bases, with 16 bases spanning the gap. The CDR3 DNA reads TGCGCCAGCAGCATCGGACAGATTTATATGAACACTGAAGCTTTCTTT. This translates into CASSIGQIYMNTEAFF.

This clonotype has at least ten counts. The CDR3, as DNA: TGTGCCAGCACAAGAGGTCGGGGACGCAGAACAGAGACCCAGTACTTC. Translation: CASTRGRGRRTETQYF. The genes are TRBV6-1 and TRBJ2-5; perhaps D is TRBD1 or TRBD2 (5 bases each). The CDR3 is 16 amino acids. Germline assignment: CDR1 MNHNS and CDR2 SASEGT. V gave up 7 bases and J gave up 4 bases, with 22 bases separating them.

For this clonotype: Since no conserved phenylalanine or tryptophan closes the CDR3, a read error is the likely cause. The limits of the CDR3 on the DNA are not certain, so only TCRdb's listed CDR3 is given. The J gene is TRBJ2-5, the V gene TRBV6-6; no DNA check was done on the table's D call, TRBD1. The length of the CDR3 is 14 amino acids, counting both ends. Germline V gives CDR1 MNHNY, CDR2 SVGAGI (reference sequence). Here the CDR3 reads CASSGSLGGYTFGS.

The genes are TRBV5-1 and TRBJ2-3; 8 bases line up with TRBD1. The V and J ends lost 0 bases and 1 base, in that order; junction bases with no gene match: 1. CDR1 is SGHRS and CDR2 is YFSETQ in the germline V gene. The CDR3 is made up of 15 amino acids. The CDR3 DNA reads TGCGCCAGCAGCTTGGTGGGACAGGGCACAGATACGCAGTATTTT. It translates to CASSLVGQGTDTQYF.

The V gene is TRBV4-1, the J gene TRBJ1-3, with D tentatively TRBD1 (5 bases). Between the trimmed V and J ends, which lost 3 bases and 0 bases, there was a span of 9 bases. Germline V CDR1 and CDR2: MGHRA, YSYEKL. This CDR3 is 15 amino acids long. CDR3 DNA: TGCGCCAGCAGCCACGACGGGGGCTCTGGAAACACCATATATTTT. Translating gives CASSHDGGSGNTIYF.